One sample yielded the 5 T cell receptor beta chains listed below, sequenced in a study of T cell repertoires in cytomegalovirus infection. These receptors' targets are unknown. Each CDR3 protein gets one entry after TCRdb re-called the reads with MiXCR. The data show under 350,000 distinct CDR3 sequences, 20% to 25% seen once. The sample here was cultured PBMCs, taken from culture after CMV antigen stimulation. Source of these receptors: a human donor in good health (CMV status not recorded). Some clones in this sample may be carry-over from other donors' samples.

The DNA for the CDR3 is TGTGCCAGCAGCTTAGCGGCAACCTCCTACGAGCAGTACTTC. This translates into CASSLAATSYEQYF. The chain uses TRBV7-2 and TRBJ2-7; D unresolved. CDR1 is SGHTA and CDR2 is FQGNSA in the germline V gene. The CDR3 runs 14 residues. The ends were cut back, 0 bases at V and 0 bases at J, with 6 bases in the middle.

This sequence joins TRBV6-6 and TRBJ2-3, with 7 bases matching TRBD1. CDR1 is MNHNY and CDR2 is SVGAGI in the germline V gene (reference sequence). Unmatched junction bases numbered 1, after V lost 7 bases and J lost 0 bases. The CDR3 is 13 residues long. The CDR3 is CASTDRSTDTQYF. The CDR3 DNA follows: TGTGCCAGCACGGACAGGAGCACAGATACGCAGTATTTT.

The chain links TRBV6-2 or TRBV6-3 to TRBJ1-3, with D perhaps TRBD1 (6 bases). Trimming removed 4 bases from V and 4 bases from J, with 11 bases in between. The germline V gene encodes CDR1 MNHEY and CDR2 SVGEGT. There are 14 residues in the CDR3. The DNA of the CDR3 is TGTGCCAGCAGTTTCGCAGGGGAAGGAAACACCATATATTTT. Residues: CASSFAGEGNTIYF.

This clonotype was recorded at least ten times. The chain employs TRBV7-2 and TRBJ1-2, with D unresolved. CDR3 size: 14 residues. Germline assignment: CDR1 SGHTA and CDR2 FQGNSA. The V and J ends lost 2 bases and 6 bases respectively, with 13 bases between them. The CDR3 sequence is CASSLNSLIDGYTF. CDR3 nucleotide sequence: TGTGCCAGCAGCTTAAATAGCTTGATTGATGGCTACACCTTC.

The chain couples TRBV20-1 to TRBJ2-1; 10 positions agree with TRBD2. The CDR3 has 16 residues. V gave up 3 bases and J gave up 7 bases; unmatched junction bases: 12. Germline V gene lookup returns CDR1 DFQATT and CDR2 SNEGSKA (reference sequence). CDR3 coding DNA: TGCAGTGCTAGTAGTGCTCTAGCGGGAGCCCCTAATGAGCAGTTCTTC. Residues: CSASSALAGAPNEQFF.